The rows below give T cell receptor beta chains drawn from one sample of a study of T cell changes during pregnancy in multiple sclerosis. Method: immunoSEQ multiplex PCR; TCRdb's copy keeps in-frame clones and lacks some. The sample includes about 60,000 clones, around 93% of them seen just once. Sequenced here: CD8+ T cells from peripheral blood mononuclear cells, sampled in the second trimester of pregnancy. These receptors were collected from a female donor with multiple sclerosis, enrolled in a pregnancy study. CDR3s include the opening cysteine and the closing phenylalanine or tryptophan.

J	V	CDR3
TRBJ1-1	TRBV4-1	CASSFSGGGGTEAFF
TRBJ1-1	TRBV2	CASSGMWDRDDTEAFF
TRBJ1-4	TRBV5-1	CASSRTGGAGEKLFF
TRBJ2-1	TRBV4-1	CASSLTEPGGEQFF
TRBJ2-7	TRBV14	CASSHISFGYEQYF
TRBJ1-5	TRBV21-1	CAGEVKGREKPQHF
TRBJ2-1	TRBV28	CASSPFTSGNEQFF
TRBJ2-1	TRBV12-5	CASGLVDLTGNEQFF
TRBJ2-7	TRBV2	CASKGGRSYEQYF
TRBJ2-7	TRBV4-1	CASSQGRTADEQYF
TRBJ2-3	TRBV4-3	CASSQARLAGATDTQYF
TRBJ1-1	TRBV27	CASSGMSGEAFF
TRBJ2-7	TRBV4-1	CASSQRYGTSSYEQYF
TRBJ1-4	TRBV4-1	CASSQRTGDEKLFF
TRBJ2-2	TRBV4-1	CASSPLTSLVVYTGELFF
TRBJ2-1	TRBV29-1	CSVEGGDKYNEQFF
TRBJ1-1	TRBV6-5	CASSQGNTEAFF
TRBJ2-1	TRBV13	CASSLVAGTYNEQFF
TRBJ2-5	TRBV19	CASSASTSGGAGYQETQYF
TRBJ1-1	TRBV7-8	CASSLFYDGRDRGSNTEAFF
TRBJ2-7	TRBV10-2	CASSETGERDEQYF